This TCR beta chain was recorded in a study of CD8+CD57+ T cells in acquired aplastic anemia. Profiling of TCR beta VDJ combinations and CDR3 sequences used genomic DNA as template. MiXCR, applied by TCRdb to the reads, yields one record per CDR3 protein. Of hundreds of thousands of distinct CDR3 sequences listed, 65% to 75% are singletons. The CDR3 extends over 16 amino acids. Trimming took 4 bases from V and 0 from J, leaving 17 bases between them. Per germline, CDR1 SGHDT and CDR2 YYEEEE. This TCR derives from a human donor in good health, serving as a control. This chain uses TRBV5-6 with TRBJ2-7; D is perhaps TRBD2 (6 bases). Sequenced: sorted CD4+, CD8+, or CD8+CD57+ T cells (not recorded which) from PBMCs. The CDR3 sequence: CASSTWGLLISYEQYF. The CDR3 DNA is TGTGCCAGCAGCACCTGGGGACTCCTAATCTCCTACGAGCAGTACTTC.